The clone carrying this TCR beta chain was observed once. This CDR3 contains 16 residues. V dropped 6 bases and J dropped 2 bases, with 14 bases sitting between them. CDR1 is MNHEY, CDR2 SVGEGT, per germline. This sample was included in a study of CD8 T cells in Susac syndrome. Study as a whole: Patients with Susac syndrome were therapy-naive, on corticosteroids, or on intravenous immunoglobulin alone at the time that blood was drawn.

Sequencing targeted TCR beta in blood CD8+ and CD4+ T cells. An amount of RNA that ranged from roughly 0.45 to 1 ug was reverse transcribed with random hexamers. An immunoSEQ multiplex PCR generated amplified TCR beta CDR3 products spanning 54 Vbeta and 13 Jbeta. TCRdb fed the immunoSEQ multiplex PCR reads into MiXCR, producing one record per CDR3 protein. The sample comprises about 210,000 distinct CDR3 sequences, 85% to 95% of which are singletons, and 0.15% to 0.2% rests with the top ten. The sequencing sample was made of CD4+ T cells from PBMCs. This clonotype originated in a human donor with Susac syndrome. The chain carries TRBV6-2 or TRBV6-3 and TRBJ2-6; either TRBD1 or TRBD2 may fit D (5 bases each). Here the CDR3 reads CASSPRGEPGANVLTF. Here the CDR3 DNA reads TGTGCCAGCAGCCCCCGGGGCGAGCCTGGGGCCAACGTCCTGACTTTC.